A selection of T cell receptor beta chains follows, all from one sample in a study of T cell repertoires in cytomegalovirus infection. One entry per CDR3 protein, called by TCRdb with MiXCR from the reads. The table includes about 740,000 distinct CDR3 sequences, 35% to 45% detected once. Sample: PBMCs. The receptors derive from a human donor in good health (CMV status not recorded). Some clones in this sample may be carry-over from other donors' samples. CDR3s include the opening cysteine and the closing phenylalanine or tryptophan. Fields, in order: clone size, V gene, J gene, D gene, CDR3 DNA, CDR3 protein. A D gene is named only where the DNA matches it firmly. The size field is filled for only some rows; it gives once, few, many or a size class.

>NA|TRBV29-1|TRBJ2-6|NA
TGCAGCGTTGGCCTCTCTGGGGCCAACGTCCTGACTTTC
CSVGLSGANVLTF
>few|TRBV6-1|TRBJ2-1|TRBD2
TGTGCCAGCAGTGCCCGTCGGGGGGGCAGGGACAATGAGCAGTTCTTC
CASSARRGGRDNEQFF
>NA|TRBV12-3/TRBV12-4|TRBJ2-3|NA
TGTGCCAGCAGGAAATCAGATACGCAGTATTTT
CASRKSDTQYF
>NA|TRBV11-2|TRBJ2-5|NA
TGTGCCAGCAGCTTACGGGGATCTGGATGGCAAGAGACCCAGTACTTC
CASSLRGSGWQETQYF
>few|TRBV28|TRBJ1-1|NA
TGTGCCAGCACCTCTCGGGGCAGCCTCCGGAGGACTGAAGCTTTCTTT
CASTSRGSLRRTEAFF
>NA|TRBV11-3|TRBJ2-1|TRBD2
TGTGCCAGCAGCCCTACTAGCGGGATCGCCAATGAGCAGTTCTTC
CASSPTSGIANEQFF
>NA|TRBV20-1|TRBJ2-1|NA
TGCAGTGCTAGAGATCTGGGGCTAGTGGGGCACAATGAGCAGTTCTTC
CSARDLGLVGHNEQFF
>NA|TRBV30|TRBJ1-5|TRBD1
TGTGCCTGGAGTCCGGACAGGGAGGGTCAGCCCCAGCATTTT
CAWSPDREGQPQHF
>few|TRBV19|TRBJ2-5|NA
TGTGCCAGTAGTATTGTGATCCGAGAGACCCAGTACTTC
CASSIVIRETQYF
>few|TRBV10-3|TRBJ2-3|NA
TGTGCCATCAGTGAGTCGGGGCAGGCCACAGATACGCAGTATTTT
CAISESGQATDTQYF
>NA|TRBV4-2|TRBJ2-5|TRBD1
TGTGCCAGCAGCCTCGAAGGTCAGGGGGCGAGGAGTGCCCAGTACTTC
CASSLEGQGARSAQYF
>many|TRBV5-1|TRBJ2-7|NA
TGCGCCAGCAGGATTCCAGGAGCATACGAGCAGTACTTC
CASRIPGAYEQYF
>few|TRBV28|TRBJ2-7|TRBD2
TGTGCCAGCAGTTTAACTAGCGGGAGAGGTGACGAGCAGTACTTC
CASSLTSGRGDEQYF
>NA|TRBV7-2|TRBJ2-1|TRBD2
TGTGCCAGCAGCAAAAGGTCCCAGCGGGGAAACAATGAGCAGTTCTTC
CASSKRSQRGNNEQFF
>few|TRBV5-6|TRBJ1-2|NA
TGTGCCAGCAGCTTGGAATCCAGTACCTATGGCTACACCTTC
CASSLESSTYGYTF
>few|TRBV19|TRBJ2-2|NA
TGTGCCAGTATGGGAGAAAACACCGGGGAGCTGTTTTTT
CASMGENTGELFF
>NA|TRBV28|TRBJ2-4|NA
TGTGCCAGCAGTACCCGGCAGCTAGCCAAAAACATTCAGTACTTC
CASSTRQLAKNIQYF
>NA|TRBV27|TRBJ2-1|TRBD2
TGTGCCAGCAGTTCTCCGCTAGCGGGGACATACAATGAGCAGTTCTTC
CASSSPLAGTYNEQFF
>NA|TRBV20-1|TRBJ1-5|TRBD1
TGCAGTGCAGGGGGCAGGGTGGGGCAGCCCCAGCATTTT
CSAGGRVGQPQHF
>NA|TRBV19|TRBJ1-6|NA
TGTGCCAGTAGTATAGAAGCACCGGTGGGTTCACCCCTCCACTTT
CASSIEAPVGSPLHF
>NA|TRBV6-2/TRBV6-3|TRBJ1-1|NA
TGTGCCAGCAGTTACCTGGGGGCCTGGGCTGAAGCTTTCTTT
CASSYLGAWAEAFF
>few|TRBV28|TRBJ2-1|TRBD1
TGTGCCAGCAGTTGGGGGACAGTAAAGTTCTTC
CASSWGTVKFF
>NA|TRBV5-6|TRBJ2-1|NA
TGTGCCAGCAGCTTGGGGACAGTCAATGAGCAGTTCTTC
CASSLGTVNEQFF
>NA|TRBV5-1|TRBJ2-7|NA
TGCGCCAGCAACCACCAGGGGGGCTACGAGCAGTACTTC
CASNHQGGYEQYF
>NA|TRBV5-1|TRBJ1-1|TRBD1
TGCGCCAGCAGCTTGGGGACAGGGGAGCCTGAAGCTTTCTTT
CASSLGTGEPEAFF
>few|TRBV19|TRBJ2-1|NA
TGTGCCAGTAGTATGCCGGCCTACAATGAGCAGTTCTTC
CASSMPAYNEQFF
>NA|TRBV6-8|TRBJ2-7|NA
TGTGCCAGCACCTCCACCAATTTCAACTACGAGCAGTACTTC
CASTSTNFNYEQYF
>few|TRBV10-3|TRBJ1-3|NA
TGTGCCATCAGTGAAACAGGGTTCGGAAACACCATATATTTT
CAISETGFGNTIYF
>once|TRBV25-1|TRBJ1-2|NA
TGTGCCAGCAGTGAGTCCCAGGGTCGCGACTATGGCTACACCTTC
CASSESQGRDYGYTF
>many|TRBV7-2|TRBJ2-1|TRBD2
TGTGCCAGCAGCTTACGAGGGAGGGGCTCCTACAATGAGCAGTTCTTC
CASSLRGRGSYNEQFF
>many|TRBV7-2|TRBJ2-2|NA
TGTGCCAGCAGCCTCGACTCGAACACCGGGGAGCTGTTTTTT
CASSLDSNTGELFF
>many|TRBV7-2|TRBJ2-3|NA
TGTGCCAGCAGCCACCAGGGGCAGCCTAGCACAGATACGCAGTATTTT
CASSHQGQPSTDTQYF
>once|TRBV7-8|TRBJ2-3|NA
TGTGCCAGCAGCTGTGAGGGGAGGAGCACAGATACGCAGTATTTT
CASSCEGRSTDTQYF
>NA|TRBV28|TRBJ2-1|NA
TGTGCCAGCAGTTTGTCCGAGAGGAGGTTGTTCTTC
CASSLSERRLFF
>NA|TRBV29-1|TRBJ2-7|TRBD1
TGCAGCGTTTCCCGGGACAGCTATGGGGAGCAGTACTTC
CSVSRDSYGEQYF
>NA|TRBV4-1|TRBJ1-5|NA
TGCGCCAGCAGCCAAGGACGGGGGGACAATCAGCCCCAGCATTTT
CASSQGRGDNQPQHF
>NA|TRBV10-3|TRBJ2-3|TRBD2
TGTGCCATCAGTGAGACTAGCGGGAGGGATACGCAGTATTTT
CAISETSGRDTQYF
>few|TRBV10-3|TRBJ2-3|NA
TGTGCCATCAGTAACATGGGGGGACTGGGCACAGATACGCAGTATTTT
CAISNMGGLGTDTQYF
>many|TRBV7-2|TRBJ2-1|NA
TGTGCCAGCAGCTTGGGTTTAAAGGTCTACAGCTCCTACAATGAGCAGTTCTTC
CASSLGLKVYSSYNEQFF
>few|TRBV10-3|TRBJ2-1|TRBD2
TGTGCCATCAGTGGGACTAGCGGGGGACTTATCGAGCAGTTCTTC
CAISGTSGGLIEQFF
>NA|TRBV4-2|TRBJ1-1|TRBD1
TGTGCCAGCAGCGAAACAGAACAGGGGATTACTGAAGCTTTCTTT
CASSETEQGITEAFF
>NA|TRBV28|TRBJ1-5|NA
TGTGCCACCGGACAGCAAGATAGCAATCAGTCCCAGCATTTT
CATGQQDSNQSQHF
>NA|TRBV11-2|TRBJ2-7|NA
TGTGCCAGCAGCTTAGGGGGATGGGGGTTCCTTGACGAGCAGTACTTC
CASSLGGWGFLDEQYF
>few|TRBV25-1|TRBJ1-1|NA
TGTGCCAGCAGGATGGGAAGGAGCACTGAAGCTTTCTTT
CASRMGRSTEAFF
>NA|TRBV6-2/TRBV6-3|TRBJ1-6|TRBD1
TGTGCCAGCAGTCCCCGGACAGGCAATTCACCCCTCCACTTT
CASSPRTGNSPLHF
>NA|TRBV7-9|TRBJ1-1|NA
TGTGCCAGCAGCTTAGACTATACAATTGAAGCTTTCTTT
CASSLDYTIEAFF
>many|TRBV7-2|TRBJ2-6|NA
TGTGCCAGCAGCTTAGCGTATGGGGCCAACGTCCTGACTTTC
CASSLAYGANVLTF
>few|TRBV24-1|TRBJ1-5|NA
TGTGCCACCGGCCCTGGGGTTAGCAATCAGCCCCAGCATTTT
CATGPGVSNQPQHF
>few|TRBV24-1|TRBJ2-3|TRBD2
TGTGCCACCAGTGATGCGGGAGGATCAGATACGCAGTATTTT
CATSDAGGSDTQYF
>few|TRBV20-1|TRBJ2-5|TRBD1
TGCAGTGCGCGACAGGGGAAAGAGACCCAGTACTTC
CSARQGKETQYF
>NA|TRBV6-1|TRBJ2-7|NA
TGTGCCAGCAGTGAAGAAAAGGGAGGGGGGTTCTACGAGCAGTACTTC
CASSEEKGGGFYEQYF
>few|TRBV7-2|TRBJ2-2|NA
TGTGCCAGCAGCAGGGACTCCCTGGGGACCGGGGAGCTGTTTTTT
CASSRDSLGTGELFF